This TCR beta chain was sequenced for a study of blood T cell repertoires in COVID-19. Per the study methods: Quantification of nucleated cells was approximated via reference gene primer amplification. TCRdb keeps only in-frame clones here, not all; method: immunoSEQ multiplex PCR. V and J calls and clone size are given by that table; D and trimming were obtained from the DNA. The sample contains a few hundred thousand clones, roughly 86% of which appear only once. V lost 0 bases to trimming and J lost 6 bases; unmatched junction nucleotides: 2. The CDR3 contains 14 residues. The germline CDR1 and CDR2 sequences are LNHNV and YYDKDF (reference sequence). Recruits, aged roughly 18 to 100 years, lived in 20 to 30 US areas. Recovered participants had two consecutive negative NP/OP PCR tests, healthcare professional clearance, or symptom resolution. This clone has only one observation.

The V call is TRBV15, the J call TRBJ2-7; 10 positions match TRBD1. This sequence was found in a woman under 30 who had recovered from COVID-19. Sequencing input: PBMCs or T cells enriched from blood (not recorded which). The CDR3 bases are TGTGCCACCAGCAGAGACAGGACAGGGGGCGAGCAGTACTTC. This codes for CATSRDRTGGEQYF.